This is a list of T cell receptor beta chains from one sample in a study of beta chain features in type 1 diabetes. Using immunoSEQ multiplex PCR, the repertoire was profiled, and TCRdb retains in-frame clones only, with some absent. The sample lists about 700,000 clones; 13% were seen once. The source material was naive CD4+ T cells from blood. The receptor source for this set is a young man with type 1 diabetes. CDR3s include the opening cysteine and the closing phenylalanine or tryptophan. A D gene is named only where the DNA matches it firmly. For some rows the clone size is stated as once, few or many, or as a class when expanded; others skip it.

D gene: -; clone size: few; J gene: TRBJ2-3; V gene: TRBV11-2; CDR3 DNA: TGTGCCAGCAGCTTAGGAGCTAAGCGAGATACGCAGTATTTT; CDR3 protein: CASSLGAKRDTQYF
D gene: TRBD1; clone size: -; J gene: TRBJ1-4; V gene: TRBV5-1; CDR3 DNA: TGCGCCAGCAGCTCTGGACAGGGGTCTGAAAAACTGTTTTTT; CDR3 protein: CASSSGQGSEKLFF
D gene: -; clone size: -; J gene: TRBJ2-1; V gene: TRBV6-1; CDR3 DNA: TGTGCCTGTAGGTTCTTAGGTAATGAGCAGTTCTTC; CDR3 protein: CACRFLGNEQFF
D gene: -; clone size: -; J gene: TRBJ1-4; V gene: TRBV19; CDR3 DNA: TGTGCCAGTAGTGTGAATTACGCAACTAATGAAAAACTGTTTTTT; CDR3 protein: CASSVNYATNEKLFF
D gene: -; clone size: -; J gene: TRBJ1-2; V gene: TRBV28; CDR3 DNA: TGTGCCAGCAGTCCACAGGGCCTGGCTTTAGGCTACACCTTC; CDR3 protein: CASSPQGLALGYTF
D gene: -; clone size: -; J gene: TRBJ2-3; V gene: TRBV11-3; CDR3 DNA: TGTGCCAGCAGCTTAGAGGCGGTTCTGGGAGATACGCAGTATTTT; CDR3 protein: CASSLEAVLGDTQYF
D gene: -; clone size: few; J gene: TRBJ1-4; V gene: TRBV13; CDR3 DNA: TGTGCCAGCAGCTTAGGGCCCCCTGGCAGTGAAAAACTGTTTTTT; CDR3 protein: CASSLGPPGSEKLFF
D gene: -; clone size: few; J gene: TRBJ1-4; V gene: TRBV29-1; CDR3 DNA: TGCAGCGCCTCAACTAATGAAAAACTGTTTTTT; CDR3 protein: CSASTNEKLFF
D gene: -; clone size: few; J gene: TRBJ2-3; V gene: TRBV7-9; CDR3 DNA: TGTGCCAGCAGCCCTGGAGGAGCAGATACGCAGTATTTT; CDR3 protein: CASSPGGADTQYF
D gene: TRBD1; clone size: -; J gene: TRBJ1-2; V gene: TRBV9; CDR3 DNA: TGTGCCAGCAGCGTAGGTGACAGGGACAACTATGGCTACACCTTC; CDR3 protein: CASSVGDRDNYGYTF
D gene: -; clone size: few; J gene: TRBJ1-1; V gene: TRBV5-1; CDR3 DNA: TGCGCCAGCAGGACCTCGGGGGATAACACTGAAGCTTTCTTT; CDR3 protein: CASRTSGDNTEAFF
D gene: -; clone size: -; J gene: TRBJ1-2; V gene: TRBV19; CDR3 DNA: TGTGCCAGTGGACTTTCCTGGGGATACGAGAACTATGGCTACACCTTC; CDR3 protein: CASGLSWGYENYGYTF
D gene: -; clone size: few; J gene: TRBJ1-1; V gene: TRBV14; CDR3 DNA: TGTGCCAGCAGCCAAGTGGGGGGGATCACTGAAGCTTTCTTT; CDR3 protein: CASSQVGGITEAFF
D gene: -; clone size: few; J gene: TRBJ2-1; V gene: TRBV30; CDR3 DNA: TGTGCCTGGAGTGCTGGACTTCCAACCCGCGATGAGCAGTTCTTC; CDR3 protein: CAWSAGLPTRDEQFF
D gene: TRBD2; clone size: few; J gene: TRBJ2-7; V gene: TRBV6-6; CDR3 DNA: TGTGCCTGCAGGACTAGCGCAAATTCCTACGAGCAGTACTTC; CDR3 protein: CACRTSANSYEQYF
D gene: -; clone size: -; J gene: TRBJ1-2; V gene: TRBV5-1; CDR3 DNA: TGCGCCAGCAGCCCGGCGGGGGACTATGGCTACACCTTC; CDR3 protein: CASSPAGDYGYTF
D gene: -; clone size: -; J gene: TRBJ2-7; V gene: TRBV14; CDR3 DNA: TGTGCCAGCAGCCAAGAGCCGCCCTACGAGCAGTACTTC; CDR3 protein: CASSQEPPYEQYF
D gene: -; clone size: -; J gene: TRBJ2-3; V gene: TRBV14; CDR3 DNA: TGTGCCAGCAGCCAAGGGATAGCGGTGAGCACAGATACGCAGTATTTT; CDR3 protein: CASSQGIAVSTDTQYF
D gene: -; clone size: few; J gene: TRBJ2-3; V gene: TRBV18; CDR3 DNA: TGTGCCAGCTCAGAGGAGGCAGCAGATACGCAGTATTTT; CDR3 protein: CASSEEAADTQYF
D gene: TRBD1; clone size: few; J gene: TRBJ2-3; V gene: TRBV30; CDR3 DNA: TGTGCCTGGAGTGTGGGGACAGGGGTAGATACGCAGTATTTT; CDR3 protein: CAWSVGTGVDTQYF
D gene: -; clone size: -; J gene: TRBJ2-7; V gene: TRBV7-3; CDR3 DNA: TGTGCCAGCAGCTTAAGCTACGAGCAGTACTTC; CDR3 protein: CASSLSYEQYF
D gene: TRBD1; clone size: -; J gene: TRBJ1-2; V gene: TRBV7-9; CDR3 DNA: TGTGCCAGCAGCTCCCGGGACAGAAACTATGGCTACACCTTC; CDR3 protein: CASSSRDRNYGYTF
D gene: -; clone size: few; J gene: TRBJ2-7; V gene: TRBV5-1; CDR3 DNA: TGCGCCAGCAGCTTGGCACCGACCTCCTACGAGCAGTACTTC; CDR3 protein: CASSLAPTSYEQYF
D gene: TRBD1; clone size: few; J gene: TRBJ2-1; V gene: TRBV5-1; CDR3 DNA: TGCGCCAGCAGCTGGGGACAGGGAGACTCCAATGAGCAGTTCTTC; CDR3 protein: CASSWGQGDSNEQFF
D gene: -; clone size: few; J gene: TRBJ2-5; V gene: TRBV6-5; CDR3 DNA: TGTGCCAGCAGTTACGACAGGAGGGAGACCCAGTACTTC; CDR3 protein: CASSYDRRETQYF
D gene: -; clone size: -; J gene: TRBJ1-2; V gene: TRBV19; CDR3 DNA: TGTGCCAGTAGAAATGGAGGCTACACCTTC; CDR3 protein: CASRNGGYTF
D gene: -; clone size: -; J gene: TRBJ1-1; V gene: TRBV7-8; CDR3 DNA: TGTGCCAGCAGCTTAGGGGCAGGGGCCTACAACACTGAAGCTTTCTTT; CDR3 protein: CASSLGAGAYNTEAFF
D gene: -; clone size: few; J gene: TRBJ1-3; V gene: TRBV6-5; CDR3 DNA: TGTGCCAGCAGCCCCGGTCATGTTGGAAACACCATATATTTT; CDR3 protein: CASSPGHVGNTIYF
D gene: -; clone size: few; J gene: TRBJ2-1; V gene: TRBV30; CDR3 DNA: TGTGCCTGGAGAGATCCCCCTTACAATGAGCAGTTCTTC; CDR3 protein: CAWRDPPYNEQFF
D gene: TRBD1; clone size: -; J gene: TRBJ2-7; V gene: TRBV29-1; CDR3 DNA: TGCAGCGTCGCCGCCGGGACAGGGAGCTACGAGCAGTACTTC; CDR3 protein: CSVAAGTGSYEQYF
D gene: TRBD1; clone size: few; J gene: TRBJ1-5; V gene: TRBV7-2; CDR3 DNA: TGTGCCAGCAGCCCTCGGGAGGGGGCGGTTCAGCCCCAGCATTTT; CDR3 protein: CASSPREGAVQPQHF